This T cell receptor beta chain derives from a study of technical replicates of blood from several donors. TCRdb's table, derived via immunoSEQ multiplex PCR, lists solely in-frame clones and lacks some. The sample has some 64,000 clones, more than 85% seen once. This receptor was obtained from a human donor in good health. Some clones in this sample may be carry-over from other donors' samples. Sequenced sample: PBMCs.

DNA for the CDR3: TGCGCCAGCAGCCAGGACTCGTCCTACAATGAGCAGTTCTTC. Its translation: CASSQDSSYNEQFF. The chain employs TRBV5-1 and TRBJ2-1; maybe TRBD2 (5 bases). This CDR3 contains 14 residues. V lost 4 bases and J lost 1, with 9 bases in between. Germline lookup yields CDR1 SGHRS and CDR2 YFSETQ.